This T cell receptor (beta chain) was observed in a study of T cell responses to AZD1222 COVID-19 vaccine. The germline V gene has CDR1 GTSNPN and CDR2 SVGIG (reference sequence). This CDR3 region has 14 residues. V was cut by 4 bases and J by 4 bases, with 13 bases left in between. Assay used: immunoSEQ multiplex PCR; TCRdb lists only in-frame clones, some missing. The sample records roughly 100,000 clones, about 88% being singletons. The rearrangement uses TRBV30 and TRBJ2-2; D ambiguous. The source is an adult in good health. This sample comprised peripheral blood, obtained on day 0 of AZD1222 vaccination. The CDR3 DNA is TGTGCCTGGATTAATACTATGGGCACCGGGGAGCTGTTTTTT. Protein sequence: CAWINTMGTGELFF.